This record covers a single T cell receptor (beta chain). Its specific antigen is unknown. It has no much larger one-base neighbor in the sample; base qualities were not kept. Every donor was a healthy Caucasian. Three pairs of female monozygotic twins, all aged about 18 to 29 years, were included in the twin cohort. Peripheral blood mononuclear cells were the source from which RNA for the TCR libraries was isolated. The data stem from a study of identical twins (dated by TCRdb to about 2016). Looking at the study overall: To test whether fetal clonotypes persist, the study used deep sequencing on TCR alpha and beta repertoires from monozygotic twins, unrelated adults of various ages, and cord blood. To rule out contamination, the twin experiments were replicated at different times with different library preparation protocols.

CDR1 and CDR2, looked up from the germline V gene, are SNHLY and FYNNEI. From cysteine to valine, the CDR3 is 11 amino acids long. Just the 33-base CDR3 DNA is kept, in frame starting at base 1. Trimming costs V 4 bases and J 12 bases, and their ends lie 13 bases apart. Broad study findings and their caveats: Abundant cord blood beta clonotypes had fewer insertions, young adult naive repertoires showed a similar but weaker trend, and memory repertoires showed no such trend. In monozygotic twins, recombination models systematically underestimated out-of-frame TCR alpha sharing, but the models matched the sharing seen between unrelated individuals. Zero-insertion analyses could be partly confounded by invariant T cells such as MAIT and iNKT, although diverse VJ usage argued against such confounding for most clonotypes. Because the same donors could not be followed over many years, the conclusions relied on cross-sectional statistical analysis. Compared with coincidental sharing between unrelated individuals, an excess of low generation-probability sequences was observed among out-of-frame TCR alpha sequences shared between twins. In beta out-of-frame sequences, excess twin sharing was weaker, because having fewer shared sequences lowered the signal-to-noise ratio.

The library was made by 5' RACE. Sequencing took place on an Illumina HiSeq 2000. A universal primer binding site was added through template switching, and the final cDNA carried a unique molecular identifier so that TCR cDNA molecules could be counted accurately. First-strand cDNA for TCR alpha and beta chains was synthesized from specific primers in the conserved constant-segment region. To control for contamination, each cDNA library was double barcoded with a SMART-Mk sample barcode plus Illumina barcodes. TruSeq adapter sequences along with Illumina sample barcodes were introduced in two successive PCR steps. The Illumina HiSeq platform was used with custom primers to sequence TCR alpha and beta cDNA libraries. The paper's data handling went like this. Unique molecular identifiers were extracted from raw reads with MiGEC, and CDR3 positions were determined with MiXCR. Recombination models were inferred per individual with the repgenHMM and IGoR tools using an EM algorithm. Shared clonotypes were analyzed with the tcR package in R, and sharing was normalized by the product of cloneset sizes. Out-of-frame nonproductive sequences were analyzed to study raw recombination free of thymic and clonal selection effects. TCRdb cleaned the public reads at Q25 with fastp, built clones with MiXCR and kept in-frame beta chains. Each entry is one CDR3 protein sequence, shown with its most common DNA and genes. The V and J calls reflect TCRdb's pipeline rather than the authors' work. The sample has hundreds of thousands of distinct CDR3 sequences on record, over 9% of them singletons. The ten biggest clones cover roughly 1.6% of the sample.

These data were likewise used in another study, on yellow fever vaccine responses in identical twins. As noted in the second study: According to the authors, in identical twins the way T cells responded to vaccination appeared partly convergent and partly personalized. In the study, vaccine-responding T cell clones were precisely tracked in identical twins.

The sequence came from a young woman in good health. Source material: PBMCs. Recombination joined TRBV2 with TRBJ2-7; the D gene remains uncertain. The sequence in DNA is TGTGCCAGCAGTGGAGAGTCAAGACCGTACGTC. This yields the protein CASSGESRPYV.